This TCR beta chain came from a study of shared clonotypes between healthy human individuals. Background on the study: Each donor's CD4 naive and CD4 memory cells filled three plates apiece, CD8 naive two, and CD8 memory one.

Profiling relied on immunoSEQ multiplex PCR, and the TCRdb table lists in-frame clones only, not all of them. The table records around 2,000,000 clones, 85% to 95% of them present only once. Naivety among CD8 cells was defined by CD45RO negativity and positive CCR7 selection, thereby excluding terminally differentiated effector memory CD45RA+ cells. All donors were healthy HIV-negative adults lacking recent acute infections or vaccinations. Remarks on this clone: Its matching antigen is unknown.

Notes on the study in general: A generally larger estimated richness was seen in naive subsets than in memory subsets.

The CDR3 runs 13 residues. V dropped 3 bases and J dropped 4 bases, with 9 bases sitting between them. Looked up from germline, CDR1 is SGDLS and CDR2 is YYNGEE. Specimen: naive CD8+ T cells sorted from blood. V and J are TRBV9 and TRBJ2-3; D may be TRBD2 (5 bases). This receptor was obtained from a man aged 18 to 30 in good health. The DNA for the CDR3 is TGTGCCAGCAGCGATAATAGCGCAGATACGCAGTATTTT. It encodes CASSDNSADTQYF. The variable domain in full, with the rest retrieved from reference TRBV9 and TRBJ2-3, is DSGVTQTPKHLITATGQRVTLRCSPRSGDLSVYWYQQSLDQGLQFLIQYYNGEERAKGNILERFSAQQFPDLHSELNLSSLELGDSALYFCASSDNSADTQYFGPGTRLTVL.